The 12 T cell receptor beta chains below were found in one sample sequenced in a study of cytomegalovirus exposure and HLA in healthy donors. Researchers ran the PCR with 60 Vbeta and 13 Jbeta primers. Sequenced by immunoSEQ multiplex PCR; TCRdb stores in-frame clones only, minus some. The table lists tens of thousands of clones, more than 70% of them singletons. The specimen was PBMCs. These receptors were taken from a male donor in good health and CMV-seropositive.

The chain joins TRBV29-1 to TRBJ2-2, with 10 bases lining up with TRBD1. Losses at the gene ends were 6 bases for V and 7 bases for J; bases not matched to a gene: 14. The germline gives CDR1 SQVTM, CDR2 ANQGSEA. The CDR3 has 16 residues. CDR3 region: CSVKKPGTGVVGELFF. The CDR3 DNA reads TGCAGCGTAAAGAAGCCCGGGACAGGGGTGGTCGGGGAGCTGTTTTTT.

This clone showed up just a few times. The chain employs TRBV4-2 and TRBJ2-7, with 7 bases lining up with TRBD1. The V segment lost 1 base and the J segment 0 bases; nucleotides outside the gene matches: 3. This CDR3 is 15 amino acids long. The germline V gene encodes CDR1 LGHNA and CDR2 YNFKEQ. The CDR3 DNA reads TGTGCCAGCAGCCAAGGGGGACAGCTCTCCTACGAGCAGTACTTC. This gives the protein CASSQGGQLSYEQYF.

The chain is built from TRBV29-1 and TRBJ2-3, with 8 bases fitting TRBD2. V shed 6 bases and J 7 bases; nucleotides not matched to a gene: 6. The CDR3 length is 12 residues. CDR1 is SQVTM and CDR2 is ANQGSEA in the germline V gene. This chain's CDR3 is CSVQRGGYTQYF. The DNA of the CDR3 is TGCAGCGTCCAACGCGGGGGGTATACGCAGTATTTT.

This chain joins TRBV5-1 and TRBJ2-5; 8 nucleotides agree with TRBD1. The V and J ends lost 1 base and 1 base, in that order; junction bases with no gene match: 6. Germline V gene sequence: CDR1 SGHRS, CDR2 YFSETQ. CDR3 length: 16 residues. CDR3 nucleotide sequence: TGCGCCAGCAGCTTGTACCCAGGGGGCGTCCAAGAGACCCAGTACTTC. Its protein product is CASSLYPGGVQETQYF. Filled out from reference TRBV5-1 and TRBJ2-5, the complete variable domain reads KAGVTQTPRYLIKTRGQQVTLSCSPISGHRSVSWYQQTPGQGLQFLFEYFSETQRNKGNFPGRFSGRQFSNSRSEMNVSTLELGDSALYLCASSLYPGGVQETQYFGPGTRLLVL.

V and J are TRBV5-6 and TRBJ1-2, with a possible D match to TRBD1 (6 bases). The CDR3 loop spans 16 amino acids. Trimming took off 0 bases at V and 3 bases at J, with 15 bases between the two ends. Germline lookup yields CDR1 SGHDT and CDR2 YYEEEE. CDR3 nucleotides: TGTGCCAGCAGCTTGGTTCCGGCAGGGGCTTACTATGGCTACACCTTC. This translates into CASSLVPAGAYYGYTF.

The chain combines TRBV11-2 with TRBJ2-1; 11 bases align to TRBD2. J gave up 3 bases and V 5 bases, and 3 bases lay outside the gene matches. Looked up from germline, CDR1 is SGHAT and CDR2 is FQNNGV. The CDR3 covers 15 residues. The chain's CDR3 is CASSVLAGVYNEQFF. CDR3 nucleotides: TGTGCCAGCAGCGTACTAGCGGGAGTCTACAATGAGCAGTTCTTC. Filled out from reference TRBV11-2 and TRBJ2-1, the complete variable domain reads EAGVAQSPRYKIIEKRQSVAFWCNPISGHATLYWYQQILGQGPKLLIQFQNNGVVDDSQLPKDRFSAERLKGVDSTLKIQPAKLEDSAVYLCASSVLAGVYNEQFFGPGTRLTVL.

This clone was counted only a few times. This chain uses TRBV28 with TRBJ2-4; D ambiguous. The V end was cut by 1 base, the J end by 7 bases, with 8 bases between. The CDR3 runs to 13 residues. CDR1 is MDHEN and CDR2 is SYDVKM in the germline V gene. As DNA, the CDR3 is TGTGCCAGCAGTTTATTATCGGAGAACATTCAGTACTTC. It codes for CASSLLSENIQYF.

This clone was observed a few times. This chain links TRBV18 with TRBJ1-1; 7 bases agree with TRBD1. Germline CDR1 and CDR2: KGHSH and LQKENI. The CDR3 covers 13 residues. Trimming at V came to 8 bases and at J to 1 base, leaving 4 bases not matched to a gene. The CDR3 here is CASTTGANTEAFF. As DNA, the CDR3 is TGTGCCAGCACCACAGGGGCGAACACTGAAGCTTTCTTT. Filled out from reference TRBV18 and TRBJ1-1, the complete variable domain reads NAGVMQNPRHLVRRRGQEARLRCSPMKGHSHVYWYRQLPEEGLKFMVYLQKENIIDESGMPKERFSAEFPKEGPSILRIQQVVRGDSAAYFCASTTGANTEAFFGQGTRLTVV.

Regarding this clone: The junction departs from the called germline gene at one end, perhaps through a read error. J is TRBJ2-7 and V is TRBV10-3; TRBD2 aligns across 12 bases. Germline assignment: CDR1 ENHRY and CDR2 SYGVKD. The CDR3 length is 14 residues. CDR3 residues: CAIASGRASDEQYF. The CDR3 DNA reads as TGTGCCATCGCTAGCGGGAGGGCCTCCGACGAGCAGTACTTC.

The chain employs TRBV4-1 and TRBJ2-1; D is perhaps TRBD1 (5 bases). Per germline, CDR1 MGHRA and CDR2 YSYEKL. Trimming took off 0 bases at V and 0 bases at J, with 9 bases between the two ends. The CDR3 is made up of 16 amino acids. This chain's CDR3 is CASSQEGRVSYNEQFF. The CDR3 DNA is TGCGCCAGCAGCCAAGAAGGCAGGGTCTCCTACAATGAGCAGTTCTTC.

The sample holds a few counts of this clone. The chain is built from TRBV14 and TRBJ2-7; possible D gene TRBD2, 5 bases. Germline values: CDR1 SGHDN, CDR2 FVKESK. Trimming pared 4 bases from V and 7 bases from J, leaving 14 bases between. CDR3 length equals 13 residues. CDR3 coding DNA: TGTGCCAGCAGCCGAAGGATCACGGGGGAGCAGTACTTC. Translated, it gives CASSRRITGEQYF.

The rearrangement joins TRBV9 to TRBJ2-7, with 7 bases matching TRBD1. The V gene end was trimmed by 0 bases and the J gene end by 2 bases; junction bases not matched to a gene: 5. Germline V gene data show CDR1 as SGDLS and CDR2 as YYNGEE. The CDR3 spans 15 residues. CDR3 bases: TGTGCCAGCAGCGTAGATGGGACAGCGACCTACGAGCAGTACTTC. It yields the protein CASSVDGTATYEQYF.